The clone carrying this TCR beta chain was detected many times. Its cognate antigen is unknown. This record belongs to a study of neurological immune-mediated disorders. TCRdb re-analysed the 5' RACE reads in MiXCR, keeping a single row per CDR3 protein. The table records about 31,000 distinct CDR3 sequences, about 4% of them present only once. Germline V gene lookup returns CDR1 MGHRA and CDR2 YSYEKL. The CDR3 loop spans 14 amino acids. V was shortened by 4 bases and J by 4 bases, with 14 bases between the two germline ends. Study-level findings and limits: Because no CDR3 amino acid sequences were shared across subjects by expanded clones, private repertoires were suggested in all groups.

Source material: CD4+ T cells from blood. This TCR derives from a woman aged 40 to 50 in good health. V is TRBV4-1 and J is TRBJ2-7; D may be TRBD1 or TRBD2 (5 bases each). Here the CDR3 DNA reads TGCGCCAGCAGCCTTCCGGGGCTGACATACGAGCAGTACTTC. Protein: CASSLPGLTYEQYF.